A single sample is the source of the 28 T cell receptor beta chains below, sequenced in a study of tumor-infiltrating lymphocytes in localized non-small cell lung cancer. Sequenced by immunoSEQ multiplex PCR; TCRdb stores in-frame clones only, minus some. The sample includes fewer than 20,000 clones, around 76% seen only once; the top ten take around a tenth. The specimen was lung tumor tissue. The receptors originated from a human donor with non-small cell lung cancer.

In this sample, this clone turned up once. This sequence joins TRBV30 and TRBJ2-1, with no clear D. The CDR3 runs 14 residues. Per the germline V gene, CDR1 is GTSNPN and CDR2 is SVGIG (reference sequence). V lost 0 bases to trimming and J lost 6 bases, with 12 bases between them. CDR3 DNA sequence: TGTGCCTGGAGTGTGTCCGACGGAAGCAATGAGCAGTTCTTC. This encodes CAWSVSDGSNEQFF.

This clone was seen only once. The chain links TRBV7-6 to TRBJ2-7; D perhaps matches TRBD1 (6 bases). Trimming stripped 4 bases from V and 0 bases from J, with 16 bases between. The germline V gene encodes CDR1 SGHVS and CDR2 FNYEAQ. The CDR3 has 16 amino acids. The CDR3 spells CASSSLPQGSSYEQYF. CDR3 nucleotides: TGTGCCAGCAGCTCTCTTCCTCAGGGGAGCTCCTACGAGCAGTACTTC.

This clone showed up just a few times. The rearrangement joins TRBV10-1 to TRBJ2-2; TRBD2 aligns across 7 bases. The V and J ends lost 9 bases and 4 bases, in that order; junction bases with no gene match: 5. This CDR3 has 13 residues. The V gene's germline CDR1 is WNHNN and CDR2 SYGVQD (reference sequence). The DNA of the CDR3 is TGCGCCAGTTCAGCGGGACCCACCGGGGAGCTGTTTTTT. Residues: CASSAGPTGELFF.

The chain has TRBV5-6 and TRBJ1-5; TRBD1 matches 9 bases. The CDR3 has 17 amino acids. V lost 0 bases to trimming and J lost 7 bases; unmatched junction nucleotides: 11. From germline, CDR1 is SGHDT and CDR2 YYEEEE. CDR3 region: CASSLGGQGILRQPQHF. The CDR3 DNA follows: TGTGCCAGCAGCTTGGGAGGACAGGGGATCCTACGCCAGCCCCAGCATTTT.

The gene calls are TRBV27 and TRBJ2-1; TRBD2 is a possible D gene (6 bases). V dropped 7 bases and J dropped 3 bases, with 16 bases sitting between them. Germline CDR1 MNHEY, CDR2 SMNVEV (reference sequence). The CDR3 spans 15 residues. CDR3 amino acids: CASTKQDYRYNEQFF. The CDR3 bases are TGTGCCAGCACCAAGCAGGACTACCGCTACAATGAGCAGTTCTTC.

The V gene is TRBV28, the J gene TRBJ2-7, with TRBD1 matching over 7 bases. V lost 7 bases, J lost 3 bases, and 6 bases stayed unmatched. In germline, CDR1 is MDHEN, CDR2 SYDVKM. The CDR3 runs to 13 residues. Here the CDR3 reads CASTLRQGYEQYF. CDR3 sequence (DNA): TGTGCCAGCACCCTTCGACAGGGCTACGAGCAGTACTTC.

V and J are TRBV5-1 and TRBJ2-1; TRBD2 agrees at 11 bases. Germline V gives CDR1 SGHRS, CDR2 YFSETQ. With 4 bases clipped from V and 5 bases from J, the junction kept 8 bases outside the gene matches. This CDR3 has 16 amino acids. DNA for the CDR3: TGCGCCAGCAGCCATGCTATAGCGGGGGGGGACAATGAGCAGTTCTTC. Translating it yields CASSHAIAGGDNEQFF.

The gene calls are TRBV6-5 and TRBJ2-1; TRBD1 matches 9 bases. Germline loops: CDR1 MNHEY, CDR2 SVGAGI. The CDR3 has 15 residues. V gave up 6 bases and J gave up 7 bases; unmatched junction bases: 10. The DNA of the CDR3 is TGTGCCAGCAGGCCCACAGGGGGCAATAGGAATGAGCAGTTCTTC. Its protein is CASRPTGGNRNEQFF.

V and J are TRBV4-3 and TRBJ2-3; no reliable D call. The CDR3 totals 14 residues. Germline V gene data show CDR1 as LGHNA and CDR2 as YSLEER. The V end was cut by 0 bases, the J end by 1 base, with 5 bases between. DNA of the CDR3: TGCGCCAGCAGCCAAGATGGTCGCACAGATACGCAGTATTTT. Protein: CASSQDGRTDTQYF.

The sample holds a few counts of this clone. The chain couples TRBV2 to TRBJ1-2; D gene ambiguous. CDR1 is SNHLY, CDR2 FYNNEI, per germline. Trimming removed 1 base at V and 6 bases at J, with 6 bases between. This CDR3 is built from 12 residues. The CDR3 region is CASSEETNGYTF. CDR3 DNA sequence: TGTGCCAGCAGTGAAGAGACGAATGGCTACACCTTC.

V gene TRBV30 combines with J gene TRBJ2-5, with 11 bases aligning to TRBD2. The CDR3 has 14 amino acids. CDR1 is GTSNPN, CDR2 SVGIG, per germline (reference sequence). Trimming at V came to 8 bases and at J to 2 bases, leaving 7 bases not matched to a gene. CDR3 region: CAHTSGSLQETQYF. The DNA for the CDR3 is TGTGCCCATACTAGCGGGAGCTTACAAGAGACCCAGTACTTC.

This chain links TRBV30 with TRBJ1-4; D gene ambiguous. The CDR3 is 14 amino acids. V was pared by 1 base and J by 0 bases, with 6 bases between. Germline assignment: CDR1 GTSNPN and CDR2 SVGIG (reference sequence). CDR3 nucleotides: TGTGCCTGGAGTGCGTCCTCAACTAATGAAAAACTGTTTTTT. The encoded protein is CAWSASSTNEKLFF.

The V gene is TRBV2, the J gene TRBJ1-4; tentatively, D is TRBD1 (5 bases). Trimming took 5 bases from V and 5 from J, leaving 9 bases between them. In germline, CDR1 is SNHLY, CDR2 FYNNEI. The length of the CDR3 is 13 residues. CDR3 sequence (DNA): TGTGCCAGCAGTTTTAGGGGAAATGAAAAACTGTTTTTT. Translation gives CASSFRGNEKLFF.

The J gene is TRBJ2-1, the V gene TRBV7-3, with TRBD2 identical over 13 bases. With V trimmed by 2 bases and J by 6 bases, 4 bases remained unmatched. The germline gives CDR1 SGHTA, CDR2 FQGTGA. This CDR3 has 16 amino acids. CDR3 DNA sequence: TGTGCCAGCAGCTTAGAGGGACTAGCGGGGTTCAATGAGCAGTTCTTC. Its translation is CASSLEGLAGFNEQFF.

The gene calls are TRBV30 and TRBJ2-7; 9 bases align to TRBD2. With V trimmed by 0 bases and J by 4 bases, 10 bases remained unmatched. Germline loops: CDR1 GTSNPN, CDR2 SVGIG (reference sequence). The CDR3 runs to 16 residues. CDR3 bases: TGTGCCTGGAGTGTTGGGGGTCATGCGGGAGGGTACGAGCAGTACTTC. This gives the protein CAWSVGGHAGGYEQYF. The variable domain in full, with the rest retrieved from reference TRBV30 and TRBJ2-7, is SQTIHQWPATLVQPVGSPLSLECTVEGTSNPNLYWYRQAAGRGLQLLFYSVGIGQISSEVPQNLSASRPQDRQFILSSKKLLLSDSGFYLCAWSVGGHAGGYEQYFGPGTRLTVT.

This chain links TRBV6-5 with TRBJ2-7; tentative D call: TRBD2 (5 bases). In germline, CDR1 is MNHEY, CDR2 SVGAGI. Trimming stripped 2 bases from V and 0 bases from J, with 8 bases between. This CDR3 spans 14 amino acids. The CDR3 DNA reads TGTGCCAGCAGTTACGACTACCGCTCCTACGAGCAGTACTTC. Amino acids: CASSYDYRSYEQYF.

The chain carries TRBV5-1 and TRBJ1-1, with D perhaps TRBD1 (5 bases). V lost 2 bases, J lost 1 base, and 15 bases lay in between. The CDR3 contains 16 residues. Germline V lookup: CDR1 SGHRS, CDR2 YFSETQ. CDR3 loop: CASSFFVGGENTEAFF. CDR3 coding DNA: TGCGCCAGCAGCTTCTTCGTCGGGGGGGAGAACACTGAAGCTTTCTTT.

The CDR3 sequence is CASSPGDQPQHF. The CDR3, as DNA: TGTGCCAGCTCACCAGGGGATCAGCCCCAGCATTTT. The gene calls are TRBV18 and TRBJ1-5; D is undetermined. Trimming shortened V by 2 bases and J by 5 bases, and 4 bases separated the two germline ends. Germline V gives CDR1 KGHSH, CDR2 LQKENI. This CDR3 region has 12 residues.

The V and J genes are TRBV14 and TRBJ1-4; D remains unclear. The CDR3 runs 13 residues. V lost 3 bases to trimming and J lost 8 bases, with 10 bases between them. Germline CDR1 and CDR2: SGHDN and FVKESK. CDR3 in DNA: TGTGCCAGCAGCCAGCTCCCCGAGGAAAAACTGTTTTTT. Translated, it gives CASSQLPEEKLFF.

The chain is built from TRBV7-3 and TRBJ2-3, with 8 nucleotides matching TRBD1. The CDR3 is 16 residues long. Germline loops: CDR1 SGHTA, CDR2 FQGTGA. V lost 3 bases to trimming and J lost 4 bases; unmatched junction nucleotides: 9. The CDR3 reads CASSFRGQGGPDTQYF. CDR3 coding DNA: TGTGCCAGCAGCTTCCGCGGACAGGGCGGCCCAGATACGCAGTATTTT.

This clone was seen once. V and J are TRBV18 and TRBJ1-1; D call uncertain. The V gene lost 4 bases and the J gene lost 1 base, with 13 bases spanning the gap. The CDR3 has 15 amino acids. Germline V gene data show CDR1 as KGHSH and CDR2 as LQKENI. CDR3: CASSLLTGKNTEAFF. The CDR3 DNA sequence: TGTGCCAGCTCACTCCTGACGGGCAAGAACACTGAAGCTTTCTTT.

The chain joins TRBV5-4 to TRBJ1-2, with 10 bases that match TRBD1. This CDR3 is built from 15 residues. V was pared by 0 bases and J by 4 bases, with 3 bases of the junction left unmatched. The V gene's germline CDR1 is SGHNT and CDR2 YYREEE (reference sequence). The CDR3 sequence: CASSLEGQGVYGYTF. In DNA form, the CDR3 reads TGTGCCAGCAGCTTGGAAGGACAGGGGGTCTATGGCTACACCTTC. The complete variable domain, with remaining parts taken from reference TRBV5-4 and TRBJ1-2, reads ETGVTQSPTHLIKTRGQQVTLRCSSQSGHNTVSWYQQALGQGPQFIFQYYREEENGRGNFPPRFSGLQFPNYSSELNVNALELDDSALYLCASSLEGQGVYGYTFGSGTRLTVV.

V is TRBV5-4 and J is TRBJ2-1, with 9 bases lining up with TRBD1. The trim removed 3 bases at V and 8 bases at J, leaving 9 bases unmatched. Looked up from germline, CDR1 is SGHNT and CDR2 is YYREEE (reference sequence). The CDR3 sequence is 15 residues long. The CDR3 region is CASSSVRQGGDEQFF. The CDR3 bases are TGTGCCAGCAGCTCGGTTAGACAGGGGGGGGATGAGCAGTTCTTC.

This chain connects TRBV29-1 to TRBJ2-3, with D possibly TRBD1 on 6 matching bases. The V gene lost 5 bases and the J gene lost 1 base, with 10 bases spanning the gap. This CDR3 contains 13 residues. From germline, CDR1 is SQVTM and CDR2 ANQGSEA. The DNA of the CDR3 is TGCAGCGTTTTTCACAGGGGCACAGATACGCAGTATTTT. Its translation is CSVFHRGTDTQYF.

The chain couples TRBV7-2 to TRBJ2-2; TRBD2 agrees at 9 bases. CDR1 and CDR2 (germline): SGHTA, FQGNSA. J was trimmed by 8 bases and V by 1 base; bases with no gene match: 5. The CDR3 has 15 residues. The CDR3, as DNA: TGTGCCAGCAGCTTAGGCCTAGCGGGAAATGGGGAGCTGTTTTTT. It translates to CASSLGLAGNGELFF. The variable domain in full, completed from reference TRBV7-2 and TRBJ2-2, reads GAGVSQSPSNKVTEKGKDVELRCDPISGHTALYWYRQSLGQGLEFLIYFQGNSAPDKSGLPSDRFSAERTGGSVSTLTIQRTQQEDSAVYLCASSLGLAGNGELFFGEGSRLTVL.

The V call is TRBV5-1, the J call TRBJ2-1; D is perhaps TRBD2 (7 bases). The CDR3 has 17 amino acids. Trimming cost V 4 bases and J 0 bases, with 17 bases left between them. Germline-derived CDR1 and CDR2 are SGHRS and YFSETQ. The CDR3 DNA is TGCGCCAGCAGCCCGGGGGGCGTGACACGCTCCTACAATGAGCAGTTCTTC. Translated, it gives CASSPGGVTRSYNEQFF.

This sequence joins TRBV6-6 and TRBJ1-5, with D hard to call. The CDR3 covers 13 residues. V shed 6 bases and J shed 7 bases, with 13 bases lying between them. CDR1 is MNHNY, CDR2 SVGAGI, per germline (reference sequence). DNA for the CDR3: TGTGCCAGCAGCTCCCGCCCGATGCAGCCCCAGCATTTT. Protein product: CASSSRPMQPQHF.

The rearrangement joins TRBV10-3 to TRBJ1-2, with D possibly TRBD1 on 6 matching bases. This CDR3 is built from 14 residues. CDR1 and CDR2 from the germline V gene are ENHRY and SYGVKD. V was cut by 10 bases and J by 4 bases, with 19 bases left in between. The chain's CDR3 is CASSPRGSGYGYTF. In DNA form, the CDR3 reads TGTGCCAGCAGCCCCAGGGGTTCGGGCTATGGCTACACCTTC.